This TCR beta chain comes out of a study of blood T cell repertoires in COVID-19. On the study more broadly: Acute-phase and convalescent COVID-19 samples originated in the United States, Italy and Spain. From T cells, B-cell-depleted T cells, or PBMCs came the material, which was cDNA or gDNA.

This CDR3 is 13 amino acids long. In germline, CDR1 is GTSNPN, CDR2 SVGIG (reference sequence). The ends were cut back, 8 bases at V and 2 bases at J, with 13 bases in the middle. As processed by the authors: Amplified reference gene primers provided the basis for estimating nucleated cell counts. Repertoires were generated with immunoSEQ multiplex PCR, while TCRdb's copy carries only in-frame clones and drops some. D and trimming were read from the DNA, whereas the V and J calls and clone size are those reported in that table. This table has about 110,000 clones, 70% to 75% appearing once. The receptor was isolated from a human donor with acute or convalescent COVID-19. The donor label of this sample is uncertain. Material for sequencing was peripheral blood. V gene TRBV30 combines with J gene TRBJ2-1; TRBD1 might be the D (5 bases). In DNA form, the CDR3 reads TGTGCCCGAGCAGGGAACACCTACAATGAGCAGTTCTTC. Translated: CARAGNTYNEQFF.